Below are 22 T cell receptor beta chains sequenced from a single sample in a study of cytomegalovirus exposure and HLA in healthy donors. PCR amplification relied on 60 Vbeta primers (plus 13 Jbeta primers). Here immunoSEQ multiplex PCR was the method, and the copy in TCRdb shows in-frame clones only, minus some. Of about 140,000 clones detected, around four fifths appear once; the ten largest clones hold about 1.4%. Sequenced sample: PBMCs. Receptor source: a young man in good health and CMV-seropositive.

This clone was observed a few times. V is TRBV6-6 and J is TRBJ1-5; D is perhaps TRBD1 (6 bases). V dropped 5 bases and J dropped 0 bases, with 11 bases sitting between them. In germline, CDR1 is MNHNY, CDR2 SVGAGI (reference sequence). The CDR3 runs to 15 residues. CDR3 amino acids: CASSTQGNSNQPQHF. The DNA of the CDR3 is TGTGCCAGCAGTACCCAGGGGAATAGCAATCAGCCCCAGCATTTT.

This clone was detected only once. The genes are TRBV7-3 and TRBJ2-2, with a tentative D call TRBD2 (5 bases). The CDR3 is 15 residues long. CDR1 and CDR2 from the germline V gene are SGHTA and FQGTGA. V lost 5 bases to trimming and J lost 0 bases, with 10 bases between them. The CDR3 DNA is TGTGCCAGCAGCCTGGACGGGACGAACACCGGGGAGCTGTTTTTT. Protein product: CASSLDGTNTGELFF.

The rearrangement joins TRBV2 to TRBJ2-5, with a tentative D call TRBD1 (7 bases). Per the germline V gene, CDR1 is SNHLY and CDR2 is FYNNEI. The CDR3 is 15 amino acids. Trimming shortened V by 6 bases and J by 3 bases, and 17 bases separated the two germline ends. The DNA of the CDR3 is TGTGCCAGCAGCGGGAGACAGGGATCGAAAGAGACCCAGTACTTC. It codes for CASSGRQGSKETQYF.

This clone was recorded only once. This rearrangement joins TRBV28 to TRBJ1-4, with a weak D call TRBD1 (6 bases). The CDR3 loop spans 16 amino acids. V lost 3 bases and J lost 5, with 16 bases in between. Germline assignment: CDR1 MDHEN and CDR2 SYDVKM. In DNA, the CDR3 is TGTGCCAGCAGTTTTTTACGAAGAGGGACAAATGAAAAACTGTTTTTT. It encodes CASSFLRRGTNEKLFF.

The J gene is TRBJ2-5, the V gene TRBV7-9; 11 positions match TRBD2. CDR1 is SEHNR and CDR2 is FQNEAQ in the germline V gene (reference sequence). The CDR3 extends over 16 amino acids. With V trimmed by 5 bases and J by 3 bases, 8 bases remained unmatched. In nucleotides, the CDR3 is TGTGCCAGCAGCCCCCAGCTACTAGCGGGAGAAGAGACCCAGTACTTC. Protein sequence: CASSPQLLAGEETQYF.

The chain combines TRBV5-1 with TRBJ1-2; a weak D match, TRBD1 (6 bases). V was shortened by 4 bases and J by 0 bases, with 13 bases between the two germline ends. Germline CDR1 and CDR2: SGHRS and YFSETQ. The length of the CDR3 is 15 residues. The CDR3 region is CASSQRQDTNYGYTF. In DNA, the CDR3 is TGCGCCAGCAGCCAACGACAGGATACTAACTATGGCTACACCTTC.

The chain combines TRBV7-8 with TRBJ2-7; 9 bases map to TRBD1. CDR1 and CDR2 (germline): SGHVS, FQNEAQ. J lost 2 bases, V lost 3 bases, and 5 bases had no gene match. CDR3 length: 15 residues. The CDR3 spells CASSLTGTGTYEQYF. For the CDR3, the DNA is TGTGCCAGCAGCTTGACCGGGACAGGGACCTACGAGCAGTACTTC. Complete variable domain (other parts from reference TRBV7-8 and TRBJ2-7): GAGVSQSPRYKVAKRGQDVALRCDPISGHVSLFWYQQALGQGPEFLTYFQNEAQLDKSGLPSDRFFAERPEGSVSTLKIQRTQQEDSAVYLCASSLTGTGTYEQYFGPGTRLTVT.

V gene TRBV10-1 combines with J gene TRBJ1-4; unclear D gene. The length of the CDR3 is 14 residues. The germline V gene encodes CDR1 WNHNN and CDR2 SYGVQD (reference sequence). V gave up 5 bases and J gave up 4 bases, with 11 bases separating them. For the CDR3, the DNA is TGCGCCAGCAGTAGATCCGGTGGTAATGAAAAACTGTTTTTT. Protein product: CASSRSGGNEKLFF.

The chain is built from TRBV2 and TRBJ2-5; weak D call: TRBD2 (5 bases). Trimming took off 5 bases at V and 1 base at J, with 14 bases between the two ends. Germline loops: CDR1 SNHLY, CDR2 FYNNEI. The CDR3 contains 15 residues. In nucleotides, the CDR3 is TGTGCCAGCAGTAAACCAGCGGCCTTCCAAGAGACCCAGTACTTC. This codes for CASSKPAAFQETQYF.

V is TRBV7-8 and J is TRBJ1-2, with 10 nucleotides matching TRBD1. CDR3 size: 15 residues. The J segment lost 5 bases and the V segment lost 3 bases, leaving 6 bases of the junction unmatched. CDR1 and CDR2 (germline): SGHVS, FQNEAQ. This CDR3 is CASSFQGQGTYGYTF. CDR3 coding DNA: TGTGCCAGCAGCTTCCAGGGACAGGGGACTTATGGCTACACCTTC.

This chain connects TRBV6-5 to TRBJ2-3; TRBD1 is a possible D gene (5 bases). Trimming took 6 bases from V and 0 from J, leaving 13 bases between them. Germline V gene sequence: CDR1 MNHEY, CDR2 SVGAGI. The CDR3 consists of 15 residues. In DNA, the CDR3 is TGTGCCAGCAGGACTCAGGGTACGAGCACAGATACGCAGTATTTT. It translates to CASRTQGTSTDTQYF.

V gene TRBV19 combines with J gene TRBJ1-1; D remains ambiguous. This CDR3 comprises 14 residues. Germline V lookup: CDR1 LNHDA, CDR2 SQIVND (reference sequence). The germline V and J ends were trimmed by 2 bases and 4 bases, with 11 bases remaining between them. CDR3 coding DNA: TGTGCCAGTAGTATACTTACGGGTGGCACTGAAGCTTTCTTT. Encoded protein: CASSILTGGTEAFF.

V usage is TRBV9 and J usage is TRBJ2-2, with 8 bases fitting TRBD1. The junction had 8 bases not matched to a gene; V was cut back by 3 bases and J by 4 bases. The CDR3 contains 16 residues. Germline CDR1 reads SGDLS; CDR2 reads YYNGEE. CDR3 region: CASSDQPDRATGELFF. The CDR3 bases are TGTGCCAGCAGCGACCAACCGGACAGGGCCACCGGGGAGCTGTTTTTT.

This chain connects TRBV5-6 to TRBJ1-1; 7 bases agree with TRBD1. Germline V gene sequence: CDR1 SGHDT, CDR2 YYEEEE. The trim removed 4 bases at V and 2 bases at J, leaving 8 bases unmatched. The length of the CDR3 is 15 residues. DNA of the CDR3: TGTGCCAGCAGCGAAGTAACAGGGGTTAACACTGAAGCTTTCTTT. Residues: CASSEVTGVNTEAFF.

The chain uses TRBV27 and TRBJ1-3, with a tentative D call TRBD1 (5 bases). The V end was cut by 3 bases, the J end by 2 bases, with 8 bases between. Germline V gene data show CDR1 as MNHEY and CDR2 as SMNVEV (reference sequence). This CDR3 region has 14 residues. CDR3 region: CASSFQGPGNTIYF. CDR3 nucleotides: TGTGCCAGCAGTTTCCAGGGCCCTGGAAACACCATATATTTT.

This clone is a singleton in its sample. V is TRBV11-3 and J is TRBJ2-3; D gene unclear. The V gene lost 0 bases and the J gene lost 6 bases, with 13 bases spanning the gap. CDR1 is SGHNT and CDR2 is YENEEA in the germline V gene. This CDR3 comprises 15 residues. Written as DNA, the CDR3 is TGTGCCAGCAGCTTAGACGGCGTGGCGGAGGATACGCAGTATTTT. Translating gives CASSLDGVAEDTQYF.

The rearrangement uses TRBV9 and TRBJ1-4; no clear D gene. The CDR3 spans 15 residues. The V gene's germline CDR1 is SGDLS and CDR2 YYNGEE. V was trimmed by 0 bases and J by 4 bases, leaving 10 bases between them. CDR3 DNA sequence: TGTGCCAGCAGCGTAGCGCAGTCCAGTAATGAAAAACTGTTTTTT. It encodes CASSVAQSSNEKLFF.

J is TRBJ2-7 and V is TRBV28; possible D gene TRBD2, 6 bases. Deletions cut 6 bases from V and 5 bases from J, with 17 bases between. CDR3 length: 14 residues. Germline V lookup: CDR1 MDHEN, CDR2 SYDVKM. The CDR3: CASSPGGGANEQYF. The DNA of the CDR3 is TGTGCCAGCAGCCCTGGTGGAGGGGCGAACGAGCAGTACTTC. Combining the CDR3 with reference TRBV28 and TRBJ2-7 gives the whole variable domain DVKVTQSSRYLVKRTGEKVFLECVQDMDHENMFWYRQDPGLGLRLIYFSYDVKMKEKGDIPEGYSVSREKKERFSLILESASTNQTSMYLCASSPGGGANEQYFGPGTRLTVT.

This chain connects TRBV7-9 to TRBJ2-1, with D perhaps matching TRBD2 (6 bases). V lost 7 bases and J lost 10, with 14 bases in between. From germline, CDR1 is SEHNR and CDR2 FQNEAQ (reference sequence). The CDR3 length is 12 residues. CDR3 amino acids: CASNLGGEEQFF. For the CDR3, the DNA is TGTGCCAGCAACCTTGGAGGGGAAGAGCAGTTCTTC.

The V and J genes are TRBV9 and TRBJ1-1, with 9 bases lining up with TRBD1. Trimming took 4 bases from V and 9 from J; bases not matched to a gene: 7. Germline assignment: CDR1 SGDLS and CDR2 YYNGEE. CDR3 size: 13 residues. The CDR3 reads CASSPETGGKAFF. Written as DNA, the CDR3 is TGTGCCAGCAGCCCAGAGACAGGGGGAAAAGCTTTCTTT.

This clone was seen many times. This chain joins TRBV6-4 and TRBJ2-6; 9 nucleotides match TRBD2. This CDR3 contains 16 residues. Germline CDR1 is MRHNA and CDR2 is SNTAGT. V gave up 2 bases and J gave up 3 bases; unmatched junction bases: 2. CDR3 bases: TGTGCCAGCAGTGACCCTAGCGGGGATGGGGCCAACGTCCTGACTTTC. Translated, it gives CASSDPSGDGANVLTF.

The rearrangement links TRBV5-5 to TRBJ1-1; 8 positions match TRBD1. This CDR3 region has 17 residues. The junction had 13 bases not matched to a gene; V was cut back by 1 base and J by 5 bases. Germline V gene data show CDR1 as SGHKS and CDR2 as YYEKEE (reference sequence). The CDR3 bases are TGTGCCAGCAGCTTGTTGTTGGTCGGCAGGGGGCAAACTGAAGCTTTCTTT. Translation: CASSLLLVGRGQTEAFF.